This T cell receptor (beta chain) was recorded in a study of cytomegalovirus exposure and HLA in healthy donors. Study outcomes and limitations: Many donors shared some public TCRs, even though most TCR sequences were rare.

With regard to this clone: The target antigen is unknown.

CDR3 length: 15 residues. The trim removed 4 bases at V and 6 bases at J, leaving 5 bases unmatched. CDR1 and CDR2 from the germline V gene are SEHNR and FQNEAQ (reference sequence). With 60 Vbeta and 13 Jbeta primers, the PCR was carried out. Using immunoSEQ multiplex PCR, the repertoire was profiled, and TCRdb retains in-frame clones only, with some absent. The sample has some 170,000 clones; roughly four fifths are singletons. The sequenced material came from PBMCs. The genes are TRBV7-9 and TRBJ1-6; 8 bases fit TRBD1. The receptor was derived from a man aged 35 to 55 in good health and CMV-seronegative. CDR3 sequence: CASSYGTGPNSPLHF. The CDR3 nucleotides read TGTGCCAGCAGCTATGGGACAGGCCCTAATTCACCCCTCCACTTT. Combining the CDR3 with reference TRBV7-9 and TRBJ1-6 gives the whole variable domain DTGVSQNPRHKITKRGQNVTFRCDPISEHNRLYWYRQTLGQGPEFLTYFQNEAQLEKSRLLSDRFSAERPKGSFSTLEIQRTEQGDSAMYLCASSYGTGPNSPLHFGNGTRLTVT.